This passage covers 23 T cell receptor beta chains from one sample sequenced in a study of control samples from healthy donors and cancer patients. Only in-frame clones appear in the TCRdb table, and some are missing; sequencing was by immunoSEQ multiplex PCR. The table includes some 120,000 clones, around 93% detected once. The sample was blood. The receptors were gathered from a man between 18 and 35 years old in good health.

This chain joins TRBV7-2 and TRBJ2-5, with TRBD2 identical over 8 bases. After removal of 5 bases from V and 5 bases from J, the junction contained 7 bases not matched to a gene. There are 14 residues in the CDR3. Germline CDR1 reads SGHTA; CDR2 reads FQGNSA. Here the CDR3 reads CASSAGLGWETQYF. DNA of the CDR3: TGTGCCAGCAGCGCGGGACTAGGGTGGGAGACCCAGTACTTC.

This clone was picked up a small number of times. The V and J genes are TRBV3-1 (or the pseudogene TRBV3-2) and TRBJ2-5; D unclear. The CDR3 runs to 18 residues. Germline CDR1 and CDR2: LGHDT and YNNKEL (reference sequence). Trimming removed 4 bases from V and 5 bases from J, with 26 bases in between. The CDR3 DNA sequence: TGTGCCAGCAGCCGGGGTTGGCAGGACGCCCCAGAAAGGGAGACCCAGTACTTC. As protein: CASSRGWQDAPERETQYF.

The rearrangement uses TRBV6-5 and TRBJ2-7, with D perhaps matching TRBD1 (6 bases). The germline V gene encodes CDR1 MNHEY and CDR2 SVGAGI. V lost 6 bases to trimming and J lost 1 base, with 13 bases between them. The CDR3 totals 14 residues. The CDR3 here is CASSGQRTSYEQYF. The CDR3 DNA reads as TGTGCCAGCAGCGGACAGCGAACATCCTACGAGCAGTACTTC.

This chain links TRBV5-6 with TRBJ1-3; D unresolved. Trimming shortened V by 1 base and J by 1 base, and 9 bases separated the two germline ends. The germline V gene encodes CDR1 SGHDT and CDR2 YYEEEE. The CDR3 totals 15 residues. The CDR3 coding sequence is TGTGCCAGCAGCTTGATTTATTCTTCTGGAAACACCATATATTTT. It yields the protein CASSLIYSSGNTIYF.

This chain connects TRBV5-1 to TRBJ1-1, with unresolved D. Trimming stripped 0 bases from V and 6 bases from J, with 15 bases between. Per germline, CDR1 SGHRS and CDR2 YFSETQ. The CDR3 loop spans 15 amino acids. The CDR3 DNA sequence: TGCGCCAGCAGCTTGGGGGCGCGGCCAGACGCTGAAGCTTTCTTT. It is translated as CASSLGARPDAEAFF.

This chain links TRBV5-1 with TRBJ2-6; the D gene is possibly TRBD1 (6 bases). Deletions cut 8 bases from V and 2 bases from J, with 11 bases between. The length of the CDR3 is 14 residues. Germline V gene lookup returns CDR1 SGHRS and CDR2 YFSETQ. The CDR3, as DNA: TGCGCCAGTAATCCAGGGGCTGGGGCCAACGTCCTGACTTTC. This gives the protein CASNPGAGANVLTF.

J is TRBJ1-1 and V is TRBV19; maybe TRBD1 (5 bases). Germline V gives CDR1 LNHDA, CDR2 SQIVND (reference sequence). V shed 0 bases and J shed 5 bases, with 10 bases lying between them. This CDR3 has 14 residues. The CDR3 DNA reads as TGTGCCAGTAGTATAGATCTGGGGGGTACTGAAGCTTTCTTT. This translates into CASSIDLGGTEAFF.

The V gene is TRBV6-8, the J gene TRBJ1-2, with D perhaps matching TRBD1 (5 bases). The CDR3 spans 13 residues. The ends were cut back, 10 bases at V and 3 bases at J, with 15 bases in the middle. Germline CDR1 and CDR2: MNHGY and SAAAGT. The CDR3 sequence: CATTRTRHYGYTF. DNA of the CDR3: TGTGCCACCACAAGGACACGCCACTATGGCTACACCTTC.

The V and J genes are TRBV19 and TRBJ1-1; no clear D gene. The CDR3 contains 14 residues. Per the germline V gene, CDR1 is LNHDA and CDR2 is SQIVND (reference sequence). V shed 4 bases and J shed 4 bases, with 13 bases lying between them. The CDR3 loop is CASSTSRVGTEAFF. The CDR3 DNA reads TGTGCCAGTAGTACCTCGAGGGTCGGCACTGAAGCTTTCTTT.

This clone has just one count. The rearrangement joins TRBV5-1 to TRBJ1-3; 10 nucleotides align to TRBD1. The CDR3 covers 16 residues. Germline values: CDR1 SGHRS, CDR2 YFSETQ. The J segment lost 4 bases and the V segment lost 4 bases, leaving 8 bases of the junction unmatched. The CDR3 region has the DNA TGCGCCAGCAGCGCCGGGACAGGGGCGCTAGGAAACACCATATATTTT. Translating gives CASSAGTGALGNTIYF.

The J gene is TRBJ2-1, the V gene TRBV5-1, with D possibly being TRBD2 (5 bases). The V and J ends lost 5 bases and 3 bases respectively, with 21 bases between them. CDR1 and CDR2 (germline): SGHRS, YFSETQ. CDR3 size: 17 residues. The CDR3 DNA reads TGCGCCAGCAGATCCACCGGGATACAAATAGGCTACAATGAGCAGTTCTTC. This translates into CASRSTGIQIGYNEQFF. The variable domain in full, with the rest retrieved from reference TRBV5-1 and TRBJ2-1, is KAGVTQTPRYLIKTRGQQVTLSCSPISGHRSVSWYQQTPGQGLQFLFEYFSETQRNKGNFPGRFSGRQFSNSRSEMNVSTLELGDSALYLCASRSTGIQIGYNEQFFGPGTRLTVL.

This chain joins TRBV21-1 and TRBJ1-1; the table's D call TRBD1 went unverified against the DNA. TRBV21-1 is a documented pseudogene. The CDR3 covers 15 residues. CDR3 in DNA: TGTGCCAGCAGTCCCGAGCAGGATCGGAACACTGAAGCTTTCTTT. Translation gives CASSPEQDRNTEAFF.

The genes are TRBV6-5 and TRBJ1-4; no definite D call. V was pared by 7 bases and J by 5 bases, with 14 bases between. The CDR3 contains 14 residues. Germline V lookup: CDR1 MNHEY, CDR2 SVGAGI. CDR3 sequence (DNA): TGTGCCAGCACCGCAGTGAGCGAGAATGAAAAACTGTTTTTT. Protein product: CASTAVSENEKLFF.

The chain is built from TRBV5-1 and TRBJ2-5, with unresolved D. This CDR3 contains 15 residues. Trimming took 0 bases from V and 1 from J, leaving 10 bases between them. The germline V gene encodes CDR1 SGHRS and CDR2 YFSETQ. Written as DNA, the CDR3 is TGCGCCAGCAGCTTGGGGACGGCTTCCCAAGAGACCCAGTACTTC. Its translation: CASSLGTASQETQYF.

As DNA, the CDR3 is TGTGCCAGCAGCTTGGGGTTTACTAACTATGGCTACACCTTC. This gives the protein CASSLGFTNYGYTF. The chain links TRBV5-6 to TRBJ1-2; D is unresolved. The CDR3 contains 14 residues. Germline lookup yields CDR1 SGHDT and CDR2 YYEEEE. V lost 0 bases and J lost 0, with 6 bases in between.

The chain links TRBV5-6 to TRBJ2-7; D call uncertain. The CDR3 spans 12 residues. CDR1 is SGHDT and CDR2 is YYEEEE in the germline V gene. The V end lost 7 bases, the J end lost 2 bases, and 10 bases lay between the germline ends. The CDR3 DNA reads as TGTGCCAGCCAGGACCGGGCCTACGAGCAGTACTTC. Its protein is CASQDRAYEQYF.

The rearrangement joins TRBV5-1 to TRBJ2-6; D possibly matches TRBD1 or TRBD2 (5 bases each). The CDR3 has 15 amino acids. Germline CDR1 is SGHRS and CDR2 is YFSETQ. V lost 5 bases and J 9 bases, leaving 18 bases between the germline ends. This CDR3 reads CASRGHGLRGNVLTF. The CDR3, as DNA: TGCGCCAGCAGAGGGCACGGCCTGAGGGGCAACGTCCTGACTTTC.

The CDR3 sequence: CATTGGENTEAFF. CDR3 in DNA: TGTGCCACCACAGGGGGTGAAAACACTGAAGCTTTCTTT. V and J are TRBV10-3 and TRBJ1-1; TRBD1 agrees at 8 bases. From germline, CDR1 is ENHRY and CDR2 SYGVKD. V was pared by 10 bases and J by 2 bases, with 6 bases of the junction left unmatched. This CDR3 is built from 13 residues.

The rearrangement uses TRBV3-1 (or the pseudogene TRBV3-2) and TRBJ2-5, with 15 bases aligning to TRBD2. Germline V gives CDR1 LGHDT, CDR2 YNNKEL (reference sequence). After removal of 4 bases from V and 4 bases from J, the junction contained 10 bases not matched to a gene. The CDR3 extends over 18 amino acids. The CDR3 spells CASSRDGTSGGNTETQYF. The CDR3 bases are TGTGCCAGCAGCCGAGATGGGACTAGCGGGGGGAATACAGAGACCCAGTACTTC.

CDR3 sequence: CASGSGSTDTQYF. The CDR3 DNA follows: TGCGCCAGCGGATCCGGGAGCACAGATACGCAGTATTTT. This chain connects TRBV5-1 to TRBJ2-3; D gene ambiguous. The CDR3 sequence is 13 residues long. Germline V gene sequence: CDR1 SGHRS, CDR2 YFSETQ. V lost 7 bases, J lost 0 bases, and 9 bases lay in between. Together with reference TRBV5-1 and TRBJ2-3, the CDR3 gives the full variable domain: KAGVTQTPRYLIKTRGQQVTLSCSPISGHRSVSWYQQTPGQGLQFLFEYFSETQRNKGNFPGRFSGRQFSNSRSEMNVSTLELGDSALYLCASGSGSTDTQYFGPGTRLTVL.

The chain uses TRBV7-3 and TRBJ2-1, with a tentative D call TRBD2 (5 bases). The V gene's germline CDR1 is SGHTA and CDR2 FQGTGA. The CDR3 loop spans 16 amino acids. V was cut by 1 base and J by 0 bases, with 10 bases left in between. CDR3 loop: CASSLSSGSSYNEQFF. CDR3 bases: TGTGCCAGCAGCTTAAGTTCGGGGAGCTCCTACAATGAGCAGTTCTTC. Variable domain in full (rest from reference TRBV7-3 and TRBJ2-1): GAGVSQTPSNKVTEKGKYVELRCDPISGHTALYWYRQSLGQGPEFLIYFQGTGAADDSGLPNDRFFAVRPEGSVSTLKIQRTERGDSAVYLCASSLSSGSSYNEQFFGPGTRLTVL.

This clone was counted once. The chain carries TRBV10-3 and TRBJ2-2; 7 nucleotides match TRBD1. CDR1 and CDR2 (germline): ENHRY, SYGVKD. The CDR3 contains 16 residues. The V gene end was trimmed by 5 bases and the J gene end by 0 bases; junction bases not matched to a gene: 6. In DNA form, the CDR3 reads TGTGCCATCAGTCTAACAGGGGCCACGAACACCGGGGAGCTGTTTTTT. Translated, it gives CAISLTGATNTGELFF.

The CDR3 sequence is CASRVGPQVGDTQYF. The CDR3 coding sequence is TGTGCCAGCAGGGTGGGTCCTCAGGTCGGCGATACGCAGTATTTT. The chain carries TRBV7-2 and TRBJ2-3; D gene unclear. Germline V gene lookup returns CDR1 SGHTA and CDR2 FQGNSA. Trimming left V 6 bases short and J 6 bases short, with 19 bases between. This CDR3 has 15 amino acids.